These T cell receptor beta chains were read from a single sample in a study of CD8+ T cells in alopecia areata. Libraries were prepared by immunoSEQ multiplex PCR; TCRdb keeps only in-frame clonotypes and omits some of them. The repertoire has 100,000 to 150,000 clones, approximately 48% of them found once; the top ten carry 18%. This sample comprised CD8+ T cells sorted from blood, obtained at week 0. These receptors were obtained from a human donor with alopecia areata. CDR3s include the opening cysteine and the closing phenylalanine or tryptophan. Each record gives: D gene, J gene, clone size, V gene, CDR3 DNA, CDR3 protein. A D gene is named only where the DNA matches it firmly. Not every row has a clone size; where given, it reads once, few, many or a size class.

>-|TRBJ1-5|-|TRBV13
TGTGCCTCTCAGCAGGGCGGAAGCAATCAGCCCCAGCATTTT
CASQQGGSNQPQHF
>-|TRBJ1-2|few|TRBV2
TGTGCCAGCAGTGAATATGGTTTCGGGCAGGGTGACGGCTACACCTTC
CASSEYGFGQGDGYTF
>-|TRBJ2-3|-|TRBV7-9
TGTGCCAGCAGCTTGGGCGGACTAACAGATACGCAGTATTTT
CASSLGGLTDTQYF
>-|TRBJ2-3|-|TRBV4-2
TGTGCCAGCAGCCAGGGCCGGGACATAATAATCCCAGATACGCAGTATTTT
CASSQGRDIIIPDTQYF
>TRBD1|TRBJ1-4|-|TRBV6-5
TGTGCCAGCAGAACCGACAGGGAGAGTGAAAAACTGTTTTTT
CASRTDRESEKLFF
>TRBD2|TRBJ2-5|-|TRBV27
TGTGCCAGCAGTCCCCGACTAGCGGGGGGCGGGGAGACCCAGTACTTC
CASSPRLAGGGETQYF
>-|TRBJ1-2|-|TRBV2
TGTGCCAGCAGTGGAACAGGAACCAACTATGGCTACACCTTC
CASSGTGTNYGYTF
>-|TRBJ2-7|-|TRBV27
TGTGCCAGCAGTTCCTCGTACGAGCAGTACTTC
CASSSSYEQYF
>-|TRBJ1-1|few|TRBV7-9
TGTGCCAGCAGCCCAACTCCCGGGACTGAAGCTTTCTTT
CASSPTPGTEAFF
>TRBD2|TRBJ2-7|-|TRBV11-2
TGTGCCAGCAGCTCCACTAGCGGGGGAATCTACGAGCAGTACTTC
CASSSTSGGIYEQYF
>TRBD2|TRBJ2-5|once|TRBV7-8
TGTGCCAGCAGCCCGGGACTAGTCCCAGAGACCCAGTACTTC
CASSPGLVPETQYF
>-|TRBJ1-2|-|TRBV5-1
TGCGCCAGCAGCCTGGACATCCGCTATGGCTACACCTTC
CASSLDIRYGYTF
>TRBD1|TRBJ1-2|-|TRBV27
TGTGCCAGCAGTTTAACTGGCAGGGGGGCCTATGGCTACACCTTC
CASSLTGRGAYGYTF
>-|TRBJ2-7|-|TRBV4-1
TGCGCCAGCAGCCAAGTTTTCCCCAACGCCGCGTACGAGCAGTACTTC
CASSQVFPNAAYEQYF
>TRBD1|TRBJ2-7|-|TRBV4-3
TGCGCCAGCAGCCAAGTCTGGGACAGGGAAGAATACGAGCAGTACTTC
CASSQVWDREEYEQYF
>-|TRBJ2-1|few|TRBV29-1
TGCAGCGTTGAATTCTTAAGCTCCTACAATGAGCAGTTCTTC
CSVEFLSSYNEQFF
>TRBD2|TRBJ2-1|-|TRBV30
TGTGCCTGGAACGAAGGGACTAGCCTTGAGCAGTTCTTC
CAWNEGTSLEQFF
>-|TRBJ2-3|few|TRBV7-9
TGTGCCAGCAGCTTAGCACCGGGTAGTACAGATACGCAGTATTTT
CASSLAPGSTDTQYF